These 30 T cell receptor beta chains were all obtained from the same sample, sequenced in a study of regulatory T cells in long-lasting Graves disease. Time point reported: newly diagnosed GD, antithyroid drugs for less than 3 months. PBMC RNA was the source of the TCR library. Library construction for TCR beta used iRepertoire HTBI primers and Arm-PCR of CDR3 regions. TCRdb itself ran the multiplex PCR reads through MiXCR, one entry per CDR3 protein. The data contain roughly 500,000 distinct CDR3 sequences, about 11% of them singletons. Another study also made use of these data, one on T cells in Graves' hyperthyroidism and ophthalmopathy.

This specimen was peripheral blood mononuclear cells (PBMCs), taken at new diagnosis, from a patient treated with antithyroid drugs. The receptors derive from a young woman with Graves disease.

This clonotype was observed many times. The V gene is TRBV10-3, the J gene TRBJ1-1; D remains ambiguous. Between the trimmed V and J ends, which lost 4 bases and 5 bases, there was a span of 14 bases. Germline lookup yields CDR1 ENHRY and CDR2 SYGVKD. CDR3 size: 14 residues. CDR3 amino acids: CAISGRSIGTEAFF. The CDR3 nucleotides read TGTGCCATCAGTGGACGCTCCATTGGGACTGAAGCTTTCTTT.

Only a few counts were recorded for this clonotype. The genes are TRBV19 and TRBJ1-6; D is uncertain. The V and J ends lost 6 bases and 10 bases respectively, with 16 bases between them. This CDR3 spans 14 amino acids. Germline V gene sequence: CDR1 LNHDA, CDR2 SQIVND (reference sequence). CDR3 sequence: CASRYSDLSSPLHF. Here the CDR3 DNA reads TGTGCCAGTAGGTACAGCGATCTTTCCTCACCCCTCCACTTT.

The chain links TRBV12-5 to TRBJ1-5; a weak D match, TRBD1 (5 bases). V was trimmed by 6 bases and J by 8 bases, leaving 17 bases between them. Germline assignment: CDR1 LGHNT and CDR2 FRNRAP. The CDR3 extends over 14 amino acids. DNA of the CDR3: TGTGCTAGTGGCCGGGACCCCTCATCGGAGCCCCAGCATTTT. It encodes CASGRDPSSEPQHF. The full variable domain, with the rest looked up from reference TRBV12-5 and TRBJ1-5, is DARVTQTPRHKVTEMGQEVTMRCQPILGHNTVFWYRQTMMQGLELLAYFRNRAPLDDSGMPKDRFSAEMPDATLATLKIQPSEPRDSAVYFCASGRDPSSEPQHFGDGTRLSIL.

This clonotype came up many times. V and J are TRBV20-1 and TRBJ2-7, with D perhaps matching TRBD1 (6 bases). Germline CDR1 reads DFQATT; CDR2 reads SNEGSKA (reference sequence). V was pared by 3 bases and J by 2 bases, with 20 bases between. This CDR3 has 16 amino acids. This chain's CDR3 is CSASKPTGYRTYEQYF. The DNA of the CDR3 is TGCAGTGCTAGCAAGCCGACAGGCTACCGAACCTACGAGCAGTACTTC.

Regarding this clonotype: With a far larger clone one base away, a read error is the likely cause. This chain links TRBV5-1 with TRBJ2-5, with D maybe TRBD2 (6 bases). The J call is uncertain, as TRBJ2-1 better fits the DNA end. Germline V gene data show CDR1 as SGHRS and CDR2 as YFSETQ. This CDR3 is 14 amino acids long. The DNA for the CDR3 is TGCGCCAGCAGCTTGGGGACTAAAGTCCATAAGCAGTTCTTC. Its translation: CASSLGTKVHKQFF.

This clonotype was detected only a few times. The chain combines TRBV29-1 with TRBJ1-5; no reliable D call. Germline CDR1 is SQVTM and CDR2 is ANQGSEA. V was trimmed by 4 bases and J by 5 bases, leaving 12 bases between them. This CDR3 region has 13 residues. The CDR3 region has the DNA TGCAGCGTTGTTTCACAGCCCGATCAGCCCCAGCATTTT. Translating gives CSVVSQPDQPQHF.

Regarding this clonotype: One base away lies a much larger clone, so this may be a sequencing read error. This chain joins TRBV11-2 and TRBJ2-7; possibly TRBD1 for D (5 bases). The germline V and J ends were trimmed by 4 bases and 3 bases, with 25 bases remaining between them. The CDR3 contains 18 residues. Germline values: CDR1 SGHAT, CDR2 FQNNGV. The CDR3 DNA sequence: TGTGCCAGCAGCTCAGTTCTTGGGTATAGGGGCTTCTACTACGAGCAGTACTTC. Translation: CASSSVLGYRGFYYEQYF. Full variable domain (rest looked up from reference TRBV11-2 and TRBJ2-7): EAGVAQSPRYKIIEKRQSVAFWCNPISGHATLYWYQQILGQGPKLLIQFQNNGVVDDSQLPKDRFSAERLKGVDSTLKIQPAKLEDSAVYLCASSSVLGYRGFYYEQYFGPGTRLTVT.

The chain is built from TRBV25-1 and TRBJ2-5; 10 bases are a match to TRBD1. The CDR3 consists of 16 residues. Losses at the gene ends were 1 base for V and 3 bases for J; bases not matched to a gene: 5. The V gene's germline CDR1 is MGHDK and CDR2 SYGVNS. CDR3 loop: CASSEWGDRGEETQYF. DNA of the CDR3: TGTGCCAGCAGTGAATGGGGGGACAGGGGCGAAGAGACCCAGTACTTC. The full variable domain, in which reference TRBV25-1 and TRBJ2-5 provide the parts outside the CDR3, is EADIYQTPRYLVIGTGKKITLECSQTMGHDKMYWYQQDPGMELHLIHYSYGVNSTEKGDLSSESTVSRIRTEHFPLTLESARPSHTSQYLCASSEWGDRGEETQYFGPGTRLLVL.

The V gene is TRBV4-1, the J gene TRBJ2-6; 10 bases are a match to TRBD2. J lost 0 bases, V lost 4 bases, and 6 bases had no gene match. This CDR3 is 18 amino acids long. Germline lookup yields CDR1 MGHRA and CDR2 YSYEKL. CDR3: CASSPPRTSGSGANVLTF. The CDR3 region has the DNA TGCGCCAGCAGCCCCCCCCGGACTAGCGGCTCTGGGGCCAACGTCCTGACTTTC.

This clonotype has more than one count but fewer than ten. The chain couples TRBV6-2 or TRBV6-3 to TRBJ2-7; maybe TRBD1 (6 bases). With 6 bases removed from V and 4 bases from J, the gap between germline ends came to 19 bases. This CDR3 contains 15 residues. Germline values: CDR1 MNHEY, CDR2 SVGEGT. CDR3 nucleotides: TGTGCCAGCAGCCCCACAGACAGGCTCGGGTACGAGCAGTACTTC. It encodes CASSPTDRLGYEQYF.

This clonotype was recorded many times. The chain employs TRBV29-1 and TRBJ1-1, with 9 bases fitting TRBD1. V shed 6 bases and J 0 bases; nucleotides not matched to a gene: 2. CDR1 SQVTM and CDR2 ANQGSEA come from the germline V gene. CDR3 length equals 13 residues. In nucleotides, the CDR3 is TGCAGCGTGCGACAGGGGGTGAACACTGAAGCTTTCTTT. Protein product: CSVRQGVNTEAFF.

This clonotype turned up a few times. The chain couples TRBV5-1 to TRBJ2-7; 7 nucleotides align to TRBD1. Unmatched junction bases numbered 13, after V lost 4 bases and J lost 6 bases. The CDR3 is 15 residues long. The germline gives CDR1 SGHRS, CDR2 YFSETQ. CDR3 nucleotides: TGCGCCAGCAGCCTACACCGGGAACCAGGGGGCGAGCAGTACTTC. This encodes CASSLHREPGGEQYF.

There are a few counts of this clonotype. The chain combines TRBV27 with TRBJ1-3, with 8 positions matching TRBD1. CDR1 and CDR2 from the germline V gene are MNHEY and SMNVEV (reference sequence). The V and J ends lost 5 bases and 3 bases, in that order; junction bases with no gene match: 12. This CDR3 has 17 amino acids. The CDR3 sequence is CASSPWQGARVGNTIYF. The CDR3 DNA is TGTGCCAGCAGTCCCTGGCAGGGGGCGCGAGTTGGAAACACCATATATTTT.

This clonotype was observed at least ten times. The chain uses TRBV20-1 and TRBJ2-1; D unclear. This CDR3 spans 12 amino acids. Per the germline V gene, CDR1 is DFQATT and CDR2 is SNEGSKA (reference sequence). Trimming left V 3 bases short and J 8 bases short, with 11 bases between. The CDR3 sequence is CSAREQEHEQFF. DNA for the CDR3: TGCAGTGCTAGGGAGCAAGAGCATGAGCAGTTCTTC.

This clonotype was counted ten times or more. The rearrangement uses TRBV27 and TRBJ1-6, with unresolved D. Germline CDR1 reads MNHEY; CDR2 reads SMNVEV (reference sequence). This CDR3 is 16 amino acids long. Trimming removed 6 bases at V and 0 bases at J, with 12 bases between. The CDR3 protein is CASSPMSYSYNSPLHF. The CDR3 DNA reads TGTGCCAGCAGCCCAATGTCTTACTCCTATAATTCACCCCTCCACTTT.

This clonotype was observed at least ten times. The chain links TRBV7-9 to TRBJ2-5; no definite D call. The J call may be wrong; the DNA end is better matched by TRBJ2-1. The germline V gene encodes CDR1 SEHNR and CDR2 FQNEAQ (reference sequence). The CDR3 spans 15 residues. In DNA, the CDR3 is TGTGCCAGCAGCTTAGGTGGGAACTCTAAAAATGAGCAGTTCTTC. Amino acids: CASSLGGNSKNEQFF.

The rearrangement uses TRBV9 and TRBJ2-1, with D unresolved. The CDR3 is 14 amino acids. From germline, CDR1 is SGDLS and CDR2 YYNGEE. The ends were cut back, 1 base at V and 5 bases at J, with 10 bases in the middle. The CDR3 DNA reads as TGTGCCAGCAGCGTACTTGGCAGCCACAATGAGCAGTTCTTC. Its protein is CASSVLGSHNEQFF.

For this clonotype: Given a much more abundant clone one base away, this may be a read error. The rearrangement links TRBV7-8 to TRBJ2-1, with 13 nucleotides matching TRBD2. The J call may be wrong; the DNA end is better matched by TRBJ2-3. This CDR3 contains 17 residues. CDR1 is SGHVS, CDR2 FQNEAQ, per germline. The CDR3 spells CASSRGLAGPSTDMQYF. CDR3 nucleotide sequence: TGTGCCAGCAGCAGGGGACTAGCGGGACCTAGCACAGATATGCAGTATTTT.

This clonotype came up a few times. The rearrangement joins TRBV20-1 to TRBJ1-1, with D unresolved. CDR3 length: 12 amino acids. V was clipped by 2 bases and J by 5 bases, with 9 bases between them. Germline CDR1 DFQATT, CDR2 SNEGSKA (reference sequence). CDR3 loop: CSARPTVTEAFF. The CDR3 nucleotides read TGCAGTGCTAGACCTACAGTGACTGAAGCTTTCTTT.

This clonotype was detected ten times or more. CDR3 coding DNA: TGTGCCAGCAGCCAAGTCGGACGGGAAAAACTGTTTTTT. Translation: CASSQVGREKLFF. The chain joins TRBV14 to TRBJ1-4; D unclear. CDR1 SGHDN and CDR2 FVKESK come from the germline V gene. CDR3 size: 13 residues. Trimming removed 1 base from V and 8 bases from J, with 8 bases in between.

CDR3 sequence reads: CAAGGPYEQYF. DNA of the CDR3: TGTGCTGCTGGAGGACCCTACGAGCAGTACTTC. The chain has TRBV6-1 and TRBJ2-7; possibly TRBD2 for D (5 bases). The germline CDR1 and CDR2 sequences are MNHNS and SASEGT. The CDR3 has 11 amino acids.

The chain carries TRBV28 and TRBJ2-4, with TRBD1 matching over 9 bases. There are 15 residues in the CDR3. The V and J ends lost 7 bases and 7 bases, in that order; junction bases with no gene match: 11. CDR1 and CDR2 (germline): MDHEN, SYDVKM. DNA of the CDR3: TGTGCCAGCACCCACTCGGGACAGGGAGTGAACATTCAGTACTTC. It specifies CASTHSGQGVNIQYF.

Many counts were recorded for this clonotype. The chain links TRBV5-6 to TRBJ1-1; a weak D match, TRBD1 (5 bases). Germline-derived CDR1 and CDR2 are SGHDT and YYEEEE. The CDR3 is 15 amino acids. V gave up 2 bases and J gave up 4 bases, with 15 bases separating them. The CDR3 is CASSFREPRGTEAFF. Written as DNA, the CDR3 is TGTGCCAGCAGCTTTAGGGAACCGAGGGGCACTGAAGCTTTCTTT.

Regarding this clonotype: This may be a read error, as it is one base from a much larger clone. The rearrangement uses TRBV20-1 and TRBJ2-1, with 15 bases that match TRBD2. Germline V gene data show CDR1 as DFQATT and CDR2 as SNEGSKA (reference sequence). With V trimmed by 1 base and J by 10 bases, 11 bases remained unmatched. This CDR3 contains 17 residues. The CDR3 loop is CSARVTGTSGGSYEQFF. CDR3 DNA sequence: TGCAGTGCTAGAGTTACCGGGACTAGCGGGGGGTCCTACGAGCAGTTCTTC.

The V gene is TRBV7-9, the J gene TRBJ1-2; TRBD1 matches at 8 bases. The germline V gene has CDR1 SEHNR and CDR2 FQNEAQ (reference sequence). This CDR3 region has 16 residues. V dropped 1 base and J dropped 4; count of bases not matched to a gene: 8. Here the CDR3 reads CASSLGSGTGGYGYTF. The CDR3 coding sequence is TGTGCCAGCAGCTTAGGGTCGGGGACAGGTGGCTATGGCTACACCTTC.

The chain is built from TRBV5-1 and TRBJ2-2; TRBD1 aligns across 8 bases. The V and J ends lost 2 bases and 6 bases, in that order; junction bases with no gene match: 9. Germline values: CDR1 SGHRS, CDR2 YFSETQ. The CDR3 runs 16 residues. In DNA form, the CDR3 reads TGCGCCAGCAGCTTCCAGACAGGGGAGTTTCCCGGGGAGCTGTTTTTT. Translation: CASSFQTGEFPGELFF. The full variable domain, rest sourced from reference TRBV5-1 and TRBJ2-2, is KAGVTQTPRYLIKTRGQQVTLSCSPISGHRSVSWYQQTPGQGLQFLFEYFSETQRNKGNFPGRFSGRQFSNSRSEMNVSTLELGDSALYLCASSFQTGEFPGELFFGEGSRLTVL.

This clonotype has just a few counts. This may stem from a read error, because a much larger clone lies one nucleotide away. The genes are TRBV11-2 and TRBJ2-3; D gene ambiguous. Trimming took off 3 bases at V and 6 bases at J, with 13 bases between the two ends. Germline V gene data show CDR1 as SGHAT and CDR2 as FQNNGV. The CDR3 totals 14 residues. The CDR3 DNA follows: TGTGCCAGCAGCTTGATTAGGGCGGTGGATACGCAGTATTTT. The encoded protein is CASSLIRAVDTQYF.

This clonotype was detected ten times or more. This rearrangement joins TRBV27 to TRBJ1-5; TRBD1 matches 8 bases. Germline V gene data show CDR1 as MNHEY and CDR2 as SMNVEV (reference sequence). The junction had 10 bases not matched to a gene; V was cut back by 0 bases and J by 9 bases. The CDR3 is 16 residues long. CDR3 region: CASSLSGQGGIRPQHF. The CDR3 DNA reads as TGTGCCAGCAGTTTATCCGGACAGGGAGGAATACGGCCCCAGCATTTT.

This clonotype was observed many times. The chain uses TRBV30 and TRBJ1-2, with 9 bases matching TRBD1. Losses at the gene ends were 7 bases for V and 5 bases for J; bases not matched to a gene: 5. CDR1 and CDR2 (germline): GTSNPN, SVGIG (reference sequence). This CDR3 spans 12 amino acids. As DNA, the CDR3 is TGTGCCTCTCCCGGACAGGGGTATGGCTACACCTTC. The encoded protein is CASPGQGYGYTF.

This clonotype was counted ten times or more. The chain employs TRBV5-5 and TRBJ2-2, with D possibly being TRBD1 (6 bases). Per germline, CDR1 SGHKS and CDR2 YYEKEE (reference sequence). This CDR3 spans 15 amino acids. V was shortened by 4 bases and J by 4 bases, with 14 bases between the two germline ends. CDR3 sequence: CASSQTGEGTGELFF. The CDR3 nucleotides read TGTGCCAGCAGCCAGACAGGAGAAGGCACCGGGGAGCTGTTTTTT.